The T cell receptor beta chain described here comes from a study of T cell responses to AZD1222 COVID-19 vaccine. Study-wide points: Unmutated variant regions are reportedly targeted by nearly half of spike-specific TCRs.

Trimming removed 5 bases from V and 2 bases from J, with 7 bases in between. Germline CDR1 and CDR2: DFQATT and SNEGSKA (reference sequence). The CDR3 is 11 residues long. Generated by immunoSEQ multiplex PCR, the TCRdb table keeps only in-frame clones and is missing some. The data contain around 61,000 clones, roughly 88% of them seen just once; the ten biggest clones take up approximately 15%. Regarding this clone: What it recognizes is unknown.

The chain uses TRBV20-1 and TRBJ2-7; D is undetermined. Sample: peripheral blood, taken on day 0 of AZD1222 vaccination. This receptor was identified in an adult in good health. CDR3 DNA: TGCAGTGCTCCGACCCCCTACGAGCAGTACTTC. This gives the protein CSAPTPYEQYF.